This TCR beta chain stems from a study of shared clonotypes between healthy human individuals. Study-level findings and limits: Clonotype sharing among the donors was expected to vary with sequencing depth. Generation probabilities were higher for clonotypes shared across all four sorted-subset donors than for unshared ones.

This clone was seen just once. Its antigen is as yet unknown. Other nucleotide sequences in the sample specify the same CDR3. Assay execution took place at the deep level. The protocol was immunoSEQ multiplex PCR, while the TCRdb copy is restricted to in-frame clones and leaves out a portion. This table has over a million clones, over 95% appearing once. The V end was cut by 2 bases, the J end by 2 bases, with 7 bases between. The germline gives CDR1 SGHDN, CDR2 FVKESK. The CDR3 totals 13 residues. The sequenced material came from naive CD4+ T cells sorted from blood. Subset of the sample: CD45RA+ positively selected. The chain is built from TRBV14 and TRBJ2-7, with TRBD2 as a possible D gene (6 bases). The receptor was isolated from a man between 25 and 39 years old in good health. CDR3 DNA: TGTGCCAGCAGCCAACGACTAGCCTACGAGCAGTACTTC. Translation: CASSQRLAYEQYF.